Below, 20 T cell receptor beta chains from the same sample are listed, as sequenced in a study of T cells in Graves' hyperthyroidism and ophthalmopathy. Amplified TCR beta CDR3 regions derived from RNA transcripts. Using the HTBI primer set, a first-round RT-PCR was run on the TCR CDR3. A single record per CDR3 protein comes from TCRdb applying MiXCR to the multiplex PCR reads. The sample consists of some 500,000 distinct CDR3 sequences, roughly a sixth of them appearing once. The sample comprised blood. The origin of the receptors is a woman in her twenties or thirties with Graves' ophthalmopathy.

J is TRBJ2-7 and V is TRBV7-2, with no clear D. The CDR3 covers 12 residues. The germline V and J ends were trimmed by 6 bases and 3 bases, with 9 bases remaining between them. Per the germline V gene, CDR1 is SGHTA and CDR2 is FQGNSA. CDR3 region: CASRSQFYEQYF. DNA of the CDR3: TGTGCCAGCAGGAGCCAGTTCTACGAGCAGTACTTC.

Many counts were recorded for this clonotype. The genes are TRBV11-2 and TRBJ2-5; 7 bases align to TRBD1. The ends lost 5 bases at V and 5 bases at J; junction bases unmatched: 8. Germline V gene sequence: CDR1 SGHAT, CDR2 FQNNGV. This CDR3 comprises 14 residues. The CDR3 DNA follows: TGTGCCAGCAGCGTCGACAGGGTTAGGGAGACCCAGTACTTC. Its translation: CASSVDRVRETQYF.

The rearrangement joins TRBV6-1 to TRBJ2-6; D might be TRBD1 (6 bases). Germline V gene data show CDR1 as MNHNS and CDR2 as SASEGT. Trimming took off 6 bases at V and 0 bases at J, with 21 bases between the two ends. The CDR3 runs to 19 residues. In nucleotides, the CDR3 is TGTGCCAGCAGCCATCTCCTATCCGCGGACAGCTCTGGGGCCAACGTCCTGACTTTC. Translated, it gives CASSHLLSADSSGANVLTF.

This clonotype was observed a few times. This chain joins TRBV20-1 and TRBJ2-7; a possible D gene is TRBD2 (5 bases). Trimming took 3 bases from V and 2 from J, leaving 17 bases between them. This CDR3 region has 15 residues. The germline V gene has CDR1 DFQATT and CDR2 SNEGSKA (reference sequence). The DNA of the CDR3 is TGCAGTGCTAGTCCGACCGGGATCCGAACCTACGAGCAGTACTTC. Its protein product is CSASPTGIRTYEQYF.

To note about this clonotype: The junction shows a germline mismatch at one end, possibly a read error. V usage is TRBV5-1 and J usage is TRBJ1-5, with 10 bases that match TRBD1. The length of the CDR3 is 17 residues. In germline, CDR1 is SGHRS, CDR2 YFSETQ. The CDR3 loop is CANSSMTGQGESQPQHF. For the CDR3, the DNA is TGCGCCAACAGCTCCATGACCGGACAGGGGGAAAGTCAGCCCCAGCATTTT. Full variable domain (missing parts from reference TRBV5-1 and TRBJ1-5): KAGVTQTPRYLIKTRGQQVTLSCSPISGHRSVSWYQQTPGQGLQFLFEYFSETQRNKGNFPGRFSGRQFSNSRSEMNVSTLELGDSALYLCANSSMTGQGESQPQHFGDGTRLSIL.

This clonotype was seen many times. The gene calls are TRBV7-2 and TRBJ1-2; no firm D call. CDR3 length equals 14 residues. V dropped 5 bases and J dropped 2 bases, with 12 bases sitting between them. Germline V gene data show CDR1 as SGHTA and CDR2 as FQGNSA. The CDR3 nucleotides are TGTGCCAGCAGCCAGCCCGGGTGGAACTATGGCTACACCTTC. The encoded protein is CASSQPGWNYGYTF.

This clonotype came up many times. This chain uses TRBV6-1 with TRBJ1-1; the D gene is possibly TRBD1 (6 bases). Germline V gives CDR1 MNHNS, CDR2 SASEGT. V was cut by 6 bases and J by 5 bases, with 13 bases left in between. The CDR3 is 13 residues long. Here the CDR3 DNA reads TGTGCCAGCAGGAAGGGGGAGAGGACTGAAGCTTTCTTT. This codes for CASRKGERTEAFF.

This chain joins TRBV28 and TRBJ2-7; possible D gene TRBD2, 6 bases. Germline assignment: CDR1 MDHEN and CDR2 SYDVKM. This CDR3 comprises 15 residues. V lost 9 bases and J lost 3, with 21 bases in between. The CDR3 DNA reads TGTGCCAGTGAAATGGCGGGAAACCTTGTCTACGAGCAGTACTTC. It specifies CASEMAGNLVYEQYF. Full variable domain (outside the CDR3, taken from reference TRBV28 and TRBJ2-7): DVKVTQSSRYLVKRTGEKVFLECVQDMDHENMFWYRQDPGLGLRLIYFSYDVKMKEKGDIPEGYSVSREKKERFSLILESASTNQTSMYLCASEMAGNLVYEQYFGPGTRLTVT.

This clonotype was detected only a few times. J is TRBJ2-7 and V is TRBV9, with unresolved D. Germline assignment: CDR1 SGDLS and CDR2 YYNGEE. V was cut by 0 bases and J by 1 base, with 11 bases left in between. This CDR3 is 15 amino acids long. CDR3 in DNA: TGTGCCAGCAGCGTAGGGTGGAGTGGGTCCTACGAGCAGTACTTC. It codes for CASSVGWSGSYEQYF.

The table lists this clonotype with many counts. J is TRBJ1-1 and V is TRBV30; D remains unclear. Germline values: CDR1 GTSNPN, CDR2 SVGIG (reference sequence). The CDR3 is 12 amino acids. Trimming removed 2 bases at V and 0 bases at J, with 4 bases between. The CDR3 region is CAWSSLNTEAFF. DNA for the CDR3: TGTGCCTGGAGTAGCCTGAACACTGAAGCTTTCTTT.

The CDR3 DNA reads TGTGCCAGCAGGGGGGGGGAGGTCACCGGGGAGCTGTTTTTT. Amino acids: CASRGGEVTGELFF. This chain joins TRBV28 and TRBJ2-2, with 7 bases that match TRBD2. Germline V gene sequence: CDR1 MDHEN, CDR2 SYDVKM. The CDR3 extends over 14 amino acids. Trimming took 6 bases from V and 4 from J; bases not matched to a gene: 5.

This chain links TRBV7-9 with TRBJ1-2; 7 positions match TRBD1. With V trimmed by 4 bases and J by 4 bases, 6 bases remained unmatched. Germline-derived CDR1 and CDR2 are SEHNR and FQNEAQ (reference sequence). The CDR3 has 14 amino acids. CDR3 protein: CASSSTGLGYGYTF. CDR3 coding DNA: TGTGCCAGCAGCTCGACAGGGTTGGGCTATGGCTACACCTTC.

This clonotype has at least ten counts. V usage is TRBV12-3 or TRBV12-4 and J usage is TRBJ2-1; 10 bases align to TRBD2. CDR3 length equals 16 residues. The V and J ends lost 5 bases and 7 bases, in that order; junction bases with no gene match: 11. In nucleotides, the CDR3 is TGTGCCAGCAGTCGGACTAGCGGTTCCCTCTGGAATGAGCAGTTCTTC. Protein sequence: CASSRTSGSLWNEQFF.

This clonotype was seen at least ten times. The chain recombines TRBV12-3 or TRBV12-4 with TRBJ1-2; no clear D. CDR3 length: 16 amino acids. V was shortened by 7 bases and J by 5 bases, with 23 bases between the two germline ends. The CDR3: CASTLLRTRSPYGYTF. CDR3 DNA sequence: TGTGCCAGCACCCTCCTGAGGACCCGGTCTCCTTATGGCTACACCTTC.

This clonotype was picked up many times. The gene calls are TRBV18 and TRBJ1-1, with TRBD1 matching over 8 bases. The ends lost 3 bases at V and 1 base at J; junction bases unmatched: 4. The CDR3 runs 15 residues. Germline V gene sequence: CDR1 KGHSH, CDR2 LQKENI. Here the CDR3 reads CASSPRQGSNTEAFF. The CDR3 DNA sequence: TGTGCCAGCTCACCGAGACAGGGGTCGAACACTGAAGCTTTCTTT.

The V and J genes are TRBV28 and TRBJ2-3; D is perhaps TRBD1 or TRBD2 (5 bases each). CDR3 length equals 13 residues. Germline V gene data show CDR1 as MDHEN and CDR2 as SYDVKM. Trimming took 5 bases from V and 7 from J, leaving 13 bases between them. The CDR3 DNA is TGTGCCAGCAGTCCGGGACCCTCCTATACGCAGTATTTT. Residues: CASSPGPSYTQYF.

The rearrangement joins TRBV19 to TRBJ2-5; possible D gene TRBD1, 6 bases. This CDR3 spans 14 amino acids. The V gene lost 1 base and the J gene lost 5 bases, with 11 bases spanning the gap. CDR1 and CDR2 (germline): LNHDA, SQIVND (reference sequence). The CDR3 loop is CASSIGGTGETQYF. The CDR3 coding sequence is TGTGCCAGTAGTATAGGAGGAACAGGGGAGACCCAGTACTTC.

This clonotype was recorded a few times. The chain links TRBV5-1 to TRBJ2-7; 7 bases are a match to TRBD2. V shed 5 bases, J shed 2 bases, and the junction held 10 bases outside the gene matches. Germline V CDR1 and CDR2: SGHRS, YFSETQ. CDR3 length equals 15 residues. The CDR3 here is CASSLEWSGAYEQYF. As DNA, the CDR3 is TGCGCCAGCAGTCTTGAATGGAGCGGGGCCTACGAGCAGTACTTC.

This clonotype appeared a few times. V usage is TRBV2 and J usage is TRBJ2-2; the D gene is possibly TRBD2 (6 bases). The V gene lost 5 bases and the J gene lost 3 bases, with 10 bases spanning the gap. Germline lookup yields CDR1 SNHLY and CDR2 FYNNEI. The CDR3 has 14 residues. CDR3 region: CASSRDFDTGELFF. Here the CDR3 DNA reads TGTGCCAGCAGTAGGGACTTTGACACCGGGGAGCTGTTTTTT.

The chain combines TRBV5-4 with TRBJ2-3; unclear D gene. This CDR3 comprises 14 residues. The V and J ends lost 3 bases and 4 bases respectively, with 12 bases between them. CDR1 and CDR2 (germline): SGHNT, YYREEE (reference sequence). The CDR3 nucleotides read TGTGCCAGCAGCTCAGCTGCCCGGCCAGATACGCAGTATTTT. Amino acids: CASSSAARPDTQYF.